This T cell receptor (beta chain) emerged from a study of blood T cell repertoires in COVID-19. In the study overall: Specimens from acute and convalescent COVID-19 originated in the United States, Italy and Spain. PBMCs, B-cell-depleted T cells, or T cells provided the cDNA or gDNA that made up the material.

Trimming removed 0 bases from V and 3 bases from J; junction bases left unmatched: 7. The germline gives CDR1 MGHDK, CDR2 SYGVNS. This CDR3 is 18 amino acids long. Authors' analysis steps: For nucleated cells, counts were estimated from reference gene primer amplification. Profiled with immunoSEQ multiplex PCR; TCRdb holds only in-frame clones, not every one. V and J calls and clone size are copied from that table; D and trimming were computed from the DNA. The sample holds approximately 260,000 clones, 84% seen once. The gene calls are TRBV25-1 and TRBJ2-3; 12 bases are a match to TRBD2. Sequencing used peripheral blood. This clonotype originated in a human donor in a cohort sampled during active COVID-19. CDR3 DNA: TGTGCCAGCAGTGAATACAGGGCGACTAGCGGGAGAACAGATACGCAGTATTTT. Residues: CASSEYRATSGRTDTQYF.